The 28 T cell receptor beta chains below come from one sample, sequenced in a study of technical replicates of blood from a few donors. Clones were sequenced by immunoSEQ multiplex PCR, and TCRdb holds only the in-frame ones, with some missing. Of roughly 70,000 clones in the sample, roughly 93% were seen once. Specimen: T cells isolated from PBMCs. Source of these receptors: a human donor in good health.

CDR3 in DNA: TGTGCCAGCTCATTCGACAGGGAGTATCAGCCCCAGCATTTT. As protein: CASSFDREYQPQHF. The chain couples TRBV18 to TRBJ1-5, with 7 bases matching TRBD1. From germline, CDR1 is KGHSH and CDR2 LQKENI. J lost 5 bases, V lost 5 bases, and 6 bases had no gene match. The CDR3 spans 14 residues. Supplemented by reference TRBV18 and TRBJ1-5, the full variable domain reads NAGVMQNPRHLVRRRGQEARLRCSPMKGHSHVYWYRQLPEEGLKFMVYLQKENIIDESGMPKERFSAEFPKEGPSILRIQQVVRGDSAAYFCASSFDREYQPQHFGDGTRLSIL.

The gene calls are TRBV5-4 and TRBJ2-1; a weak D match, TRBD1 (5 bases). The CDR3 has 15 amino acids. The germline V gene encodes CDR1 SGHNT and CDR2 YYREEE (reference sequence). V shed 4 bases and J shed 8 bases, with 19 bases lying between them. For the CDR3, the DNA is TGTGCCAGCAGCAAACGCACAACAGGTATCGATGAGCAGTTCTTC. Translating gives CASSKRTTGIDEQFF.

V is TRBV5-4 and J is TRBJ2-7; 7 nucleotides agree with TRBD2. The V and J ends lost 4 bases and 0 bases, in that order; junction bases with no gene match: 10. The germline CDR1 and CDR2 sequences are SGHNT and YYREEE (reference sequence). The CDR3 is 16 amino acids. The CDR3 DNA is TGTGCCAGCAGCGAGGCGGGAGTGACTTACTCCTACGAGCAGTACTTC. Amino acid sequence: CASSEAGVTYSYEQYF.

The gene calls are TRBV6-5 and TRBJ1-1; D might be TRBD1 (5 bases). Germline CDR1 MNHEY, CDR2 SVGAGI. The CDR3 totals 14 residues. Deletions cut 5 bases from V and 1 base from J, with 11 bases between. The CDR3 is CASSRGHRNTEAFF. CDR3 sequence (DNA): TGTGCCAGCAGTCGCGGACACCGGAACACTGAAGCTTTCTTT.

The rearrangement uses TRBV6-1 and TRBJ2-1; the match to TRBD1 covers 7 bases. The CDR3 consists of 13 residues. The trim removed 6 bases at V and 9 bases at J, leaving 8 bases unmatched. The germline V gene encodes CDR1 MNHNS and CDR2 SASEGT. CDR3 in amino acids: CASRTGADGEQFF. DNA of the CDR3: TGTGCCAGCAGAACAGGGGCTGATGGTGAGCAGTTCTTC.

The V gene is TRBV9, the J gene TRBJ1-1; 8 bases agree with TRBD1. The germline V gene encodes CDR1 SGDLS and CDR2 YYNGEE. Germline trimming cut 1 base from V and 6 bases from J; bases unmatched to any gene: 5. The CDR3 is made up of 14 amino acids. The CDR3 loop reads CASSVTGGPSEAFF. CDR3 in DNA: TGTGCCAGCAGCGTAACAGGGGGGCCTTCTGAAGCTTTCTTT.

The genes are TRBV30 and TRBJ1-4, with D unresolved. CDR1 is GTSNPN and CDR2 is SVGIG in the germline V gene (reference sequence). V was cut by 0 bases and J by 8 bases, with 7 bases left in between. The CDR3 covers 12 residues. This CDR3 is CAWSVVREKLFF. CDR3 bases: TGTGCCTGGAGTGTGGTGCGGGAAAAACTGTTTTTT.

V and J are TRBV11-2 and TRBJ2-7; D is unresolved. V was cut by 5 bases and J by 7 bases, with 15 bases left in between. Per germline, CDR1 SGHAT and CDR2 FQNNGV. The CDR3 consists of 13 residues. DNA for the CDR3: TGTGCCAGCAGCACTCGACATCGTTTAGAGCAGTACTTC. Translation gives CASSTRHRLEQYF.

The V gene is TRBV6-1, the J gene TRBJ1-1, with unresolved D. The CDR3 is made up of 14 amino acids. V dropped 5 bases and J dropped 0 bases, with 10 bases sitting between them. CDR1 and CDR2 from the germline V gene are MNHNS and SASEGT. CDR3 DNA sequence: TGTGCCAGCAGTAAGGACTGGATGAACACTGAAGCTTTCTTT. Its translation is CASSKDWMNTEAFF.

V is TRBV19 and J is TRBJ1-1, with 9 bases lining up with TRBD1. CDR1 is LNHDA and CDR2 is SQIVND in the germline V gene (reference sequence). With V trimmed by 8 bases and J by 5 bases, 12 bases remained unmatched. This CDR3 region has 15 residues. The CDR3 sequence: CASYHQTGGGTEAFF. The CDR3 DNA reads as TGTGCCAGTTACCACCAGACAGGGGGGGGAACTGAAGCTTTCTTT. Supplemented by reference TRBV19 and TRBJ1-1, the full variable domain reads DGGITQSPKYLFRKEGQNVTLSCEQNLNHDAMYWYRQDPGQGLRLIYYSQIVNDFQKGDIAEGYSVSREKKESFPLTVTSAQKNPTAFYLCASYHQTGGGTEAFFGQGTRLTVV.

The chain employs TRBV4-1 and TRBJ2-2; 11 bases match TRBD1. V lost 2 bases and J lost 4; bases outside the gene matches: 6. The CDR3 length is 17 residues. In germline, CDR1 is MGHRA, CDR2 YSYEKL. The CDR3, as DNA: TGCGCCAGCAGCCAACTCGGACAGGGGGCGCGCACCGGGGAGCTGTTTTTT. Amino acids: CASSQLGQGARTGELFF.

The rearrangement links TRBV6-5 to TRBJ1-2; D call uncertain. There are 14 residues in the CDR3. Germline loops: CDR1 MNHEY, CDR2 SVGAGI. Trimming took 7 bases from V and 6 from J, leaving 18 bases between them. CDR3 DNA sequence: TGTGCCAGCAATACCGTTGGACTCGCCAATGGCTACACCTTC. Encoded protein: CASNTVGLANGYTF.

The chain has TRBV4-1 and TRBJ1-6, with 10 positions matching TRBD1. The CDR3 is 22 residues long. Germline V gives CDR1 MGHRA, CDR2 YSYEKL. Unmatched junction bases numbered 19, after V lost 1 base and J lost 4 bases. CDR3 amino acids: CASSQVLVRGQGLRGYNSPLHF. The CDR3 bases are TGCGCCAGCAGCCAAGTGTTAGTACGGGGACAGGGGCTCCGAGGATATAATTCACCCCTCCACTTT.

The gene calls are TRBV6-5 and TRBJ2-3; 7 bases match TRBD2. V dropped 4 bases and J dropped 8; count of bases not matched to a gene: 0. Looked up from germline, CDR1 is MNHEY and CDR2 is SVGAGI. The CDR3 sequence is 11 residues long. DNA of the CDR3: TGTGCCAGCAGTTCTAGCGGTACGCAGTATTTT. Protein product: CASSSSGTQYF.

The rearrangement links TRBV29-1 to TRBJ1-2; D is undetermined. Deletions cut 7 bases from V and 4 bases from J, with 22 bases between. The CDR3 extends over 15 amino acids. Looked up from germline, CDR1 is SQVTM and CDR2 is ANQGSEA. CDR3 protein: CSALTIATVGYGYTF. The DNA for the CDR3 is TGCAGCGCCCTAACGATAGCCACGGTCGGCTATGGCTACACCTTC.

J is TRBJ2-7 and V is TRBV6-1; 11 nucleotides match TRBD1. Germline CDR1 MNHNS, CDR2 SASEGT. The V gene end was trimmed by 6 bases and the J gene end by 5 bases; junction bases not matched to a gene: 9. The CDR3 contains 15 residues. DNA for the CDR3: TGTGCCAGCAGGACCGGGACAGGGGGTGTCGACGAGCAGTACTTC. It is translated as CASRTGTGGVDEQYF.

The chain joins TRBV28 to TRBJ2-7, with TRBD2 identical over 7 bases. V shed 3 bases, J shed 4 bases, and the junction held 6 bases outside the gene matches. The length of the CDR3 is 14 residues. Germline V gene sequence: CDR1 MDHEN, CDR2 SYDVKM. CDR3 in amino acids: CASSFLGRGYEQYF. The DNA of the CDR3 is TGTGCCAGCAGTTTCTTAGGGAGGGGATACGAGCAGTACTTC.

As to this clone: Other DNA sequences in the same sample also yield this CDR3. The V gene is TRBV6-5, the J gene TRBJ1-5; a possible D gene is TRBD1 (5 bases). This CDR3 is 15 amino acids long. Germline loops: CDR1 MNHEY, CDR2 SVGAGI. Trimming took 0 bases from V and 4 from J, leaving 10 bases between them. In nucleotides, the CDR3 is TGTGCCAGCAGTTACTCGGGGCAGTCTAATCAGCCCCAGCATTTT. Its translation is CASSYSGQSNQPQHF.

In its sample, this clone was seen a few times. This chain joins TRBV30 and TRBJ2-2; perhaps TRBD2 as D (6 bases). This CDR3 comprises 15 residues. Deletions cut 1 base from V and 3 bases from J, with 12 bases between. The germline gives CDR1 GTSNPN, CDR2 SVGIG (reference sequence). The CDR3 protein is CAWSEEGFYTGELFF. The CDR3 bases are TGTGCCTGGAGTGAGGAGGGATTCTACACCGGGGAGCTGTTTTTT.

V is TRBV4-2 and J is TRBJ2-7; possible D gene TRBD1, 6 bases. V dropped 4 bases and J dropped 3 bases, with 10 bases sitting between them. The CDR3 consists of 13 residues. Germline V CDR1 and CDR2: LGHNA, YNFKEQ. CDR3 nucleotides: TGTGCCAGCAGCCCAGGACAGTACTACGAGCAGTACTTC. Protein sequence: CASSPGQYYEQYF.

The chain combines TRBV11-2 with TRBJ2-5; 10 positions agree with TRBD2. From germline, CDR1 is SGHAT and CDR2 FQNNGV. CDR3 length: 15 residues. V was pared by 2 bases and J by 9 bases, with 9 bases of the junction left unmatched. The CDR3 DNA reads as TGTGCCAGCAGCTTAAAGGGACTAGCGATCGAGTCCCAGTACTTC. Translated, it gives CASSLKGLAIESQYF.

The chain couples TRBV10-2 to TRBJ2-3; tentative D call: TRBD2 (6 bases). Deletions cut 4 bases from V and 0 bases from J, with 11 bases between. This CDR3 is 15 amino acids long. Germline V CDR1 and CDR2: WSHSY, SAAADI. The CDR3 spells CASSGLGTSTDTQYF. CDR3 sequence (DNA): TGCGCCAGCAGTGGACTAGGAACGAGCACAGATACGCAGTATTTT.

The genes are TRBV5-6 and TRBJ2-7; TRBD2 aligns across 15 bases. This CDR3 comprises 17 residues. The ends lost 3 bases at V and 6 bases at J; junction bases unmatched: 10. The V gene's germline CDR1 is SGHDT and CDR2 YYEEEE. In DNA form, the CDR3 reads TGTGCCAGCAGCTGGATTGGGGGGGGACTAGCGGGGGGCGAGCAGTACTTC. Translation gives CASSWIGGGLAGGEQYF.

The CDR3 sequence is CASSPGQGANEQYF. In nucleotides, the CDR3 is TGTGCCAGCAGCCCAGGACAGGGGGCGAACGAGCAGTACTTC. This chain connects TRBV6-5 to TRBJ2-7; 11 nucleotides agree with TRBD1. This CDR3 is 14 amino acids long. The germline V gene encodes CDR1 MNHEY and CDR2 SVGAGI. V gave up 6 bases and J gave up 5 bases; unmatched junction bases: 6.

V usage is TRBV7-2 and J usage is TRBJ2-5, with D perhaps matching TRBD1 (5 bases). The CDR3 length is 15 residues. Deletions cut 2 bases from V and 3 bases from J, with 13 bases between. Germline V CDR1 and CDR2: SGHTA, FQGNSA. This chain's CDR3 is CASSLYDRQKETQYF. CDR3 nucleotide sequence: TGTGCCAGCAGCTTATACGATAGACAGAAAGAGACCCAGTACTTC.

The DNA for the CDR3 is TGTGCCAGCAGTGAAGTCGGGGGGGCAATTGGTGGCGAGCAGTACTTC. The encoded protein is CASSEVGGAIGGEQYF. V and J are TRBV2 and TRBJ2-7, with 8 bases aligning to TRBD2. The germline V gene encodes CDR1 SNHLY and CDR2 FYNNEI. J lost 6 bases, V lost 1 base, and 11 bases had no gene match. CDR3 length: 16 residues.

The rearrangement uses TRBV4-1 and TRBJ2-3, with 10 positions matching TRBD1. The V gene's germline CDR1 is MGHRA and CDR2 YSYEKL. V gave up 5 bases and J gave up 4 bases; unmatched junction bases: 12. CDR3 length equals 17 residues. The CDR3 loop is CASSSPKPGQGSDTQYF. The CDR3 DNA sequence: TGCGCCAGCAGCTCCCCCAAACCGGGACAGGGGTCAGATACGCAGTATTTT.

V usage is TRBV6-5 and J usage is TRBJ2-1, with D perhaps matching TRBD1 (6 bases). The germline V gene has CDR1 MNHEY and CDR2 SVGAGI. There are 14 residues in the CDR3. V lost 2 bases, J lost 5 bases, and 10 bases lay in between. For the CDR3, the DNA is TGTGCCAGCAGTTACAGGGGGAACGACAATGAGCAGTTCTTC. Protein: CASSYRGNDNEQFF.